The present T cell receptor (beta chain) was sequenced within a study of cytomegalovirus exposure and HLA in healthy donors. The study ran its PCR with 60 Vbeta and 13 Jbeta primers. Clones were sequenced by immunoSEQ multiplex PCR, and TCRdb holds only the in-frame ones, with some missing. The sample yields over 150,000 clones, less than 85% seen once. Germline V gives CDR1 MDHEN, CDR2 SYDVKM. The CDR3 is 16 amino acids. Losses at the gene ends were 6 bases for V and 7 bases for J; bases not matched to a gene: 14. Sequenced sample: PBMCs. The sequence was obtained from a man between 18 and 35 years old in good health and CMV-seronegative. The rearrangement uses TRBV28 and TRBJ1-4, with 7 bases matching TRBD1. This CDR3 is CASSDREVGKSEKLFF. In DNA form, the CDR3 reads TGTGCCAGCAGCGACAGGGAGGTAGGAAAAAGTGAAAAACTGTTTTTT.